Described below is a single TCR beta chain sequence and its context. This sample was taken from a study of blood T cell repertoires in COVID-19. Background on the study: Acute-phase and convalescent COVID-19 samples originated in the United States, Italy and Spain. The cDNA or gDNA used as material had been derived from T cells, B-cell-depleted T cells, or PBMCs.

In the original analysis: Amplification of reference gene primers provided the estimated nucleated cell counts. Generated by immunoSEQ multiplex PCR, the TCRdb table keeps only in-frame clones and is missing some. The DNA was the basis for D and trimming; V, J and clone size are from that table. The sample shows under 50,000 clones, nearly 70% of them seen only once. Germline CDR1 is SNHLY and CDR2 is FYNNEI. V shed 8 bases and J shed 2 bases, with 15 bases lying between them. The CDR3 runs 14 residues. Sequenced input: peripheral blood. The receptor was derived from a man older than 75 with acute or convalescent COVID-19. V gene TRBV2 combines with J gene TRBJ1-2; D is possibly TRBD1 (5 bases). The DNA of the CDR3 is TGTGCCAGCTTGACAGACGCCTCGAACTATGGCTACACCTTC. It yields the protein CASLTDASNYGYTF.